This passage covers 20 T cell receptor beta chains from one sample sequenced in a study of blood T cell repertoires in COVID-19. Method: immunoSEQ multiplex PCR; TCRdb's copy keeps in-frame clones and lacks some. The data show about 170,000 clones, 89% seen once. The sample was PBMCs or T cells enriched from blood (not recorded which). These receptors originate from a woman aged 18-29 years who had recovered from COVID-19.

The chain couples TRBV7-2 to TRBJ2-7; 11 nucleotides line up with TRBD2. Germline V CDR1 and CDR2: SGHTA, FQGNSA. Trimming cost V 0 bases and J 5 bases; bases outside gene matches: 6. This CDR3 region has 16 residues. The CDR3 protein is CASSLATSGKRDEQYF. The DNA of the CDR3 is TGTGCCAGCAGCTTAGCGACTAGCGGGAAACGGGACGAGCAGTACTTC.

The rearrangement joins TRBV7-9 to TRBJ1-2, with no clear D. Germline V lookup: CDR1 SEHNR, CDR2 FQNEAQ (reference sequence). Deletions cut 3 bases from V and 3 bases from J, with 11 bases between. This CDR3 comprises 14 residues. CDR3 nucleotide sequence: TGTGCCAGCAGCTTCCTCCTCGGGTACTATGGCTACACCTTC. This codes for CASSFLLGYYGYTF.

CDR3 in DNA: TGTGCCAGCAGTGAACTACCATCGGAAGGGAGGATGGAGACCCAGTACTTC. Translating it yields CASSELPSEGRMETQYF. This sequence joins TRBV25-1 and TRBJ2-5; D is perhaps TRBD2 (6 bases). Germline V gene data show CDR1 as MGHDK and CDR2 as SYGVNS. There are 17 residues in the CDR3. Trimming left V 2 bases short and J 5 bases short, with 21 bases between.

The chain joins TRBV24-1 to TRBJ1-1; tentative D call: TRBD1 (5 bases). CDR3 length equals 12 residues. Germline V CDR1 and CDR2: KGHDR, SFDVKD. V gave up 5 bases and J gave up 7 bases, with 10 bases separating them. The CDR3 protein is CATSGGRVEAFF. For the CDR3, the DNA is TGTGCCACCAGTGGGGGGAGGGTTGAAGCTTTCTTT.

This clone is classed as medium-sized (0.01 to 0.1%). This chain links TRBV29-1 with TRBJ1-2; no definite D call. Germline assignment: CDR1 SQVTM and CDR2 ANQGSEA. V shed 2 bases and J shed 8 bases, with 9 bases lying between them. The CDR3 has 11 residues. CDR3 sequence reads: CSVEPGGGYTF. The CDR3 DNA is TGCAGCGTTGAACCGGGAGGGGGCTACACCTTC.

This chain connects TRBV4-1 to TRBJ1-5; D is undetermined. The CDR3 has 13 amino acids. Trimming stripped 1 base from V and 5 bases from J, with 6 bases between. Germline V lookup: CDR1 MGHRA, CDR2 YSYEKL. CDR3 nucleotide sequence: TGCGCCAGCAGCCAAGTTGCGGATCAGCCCCAGCATTTT. Its translation: CASSQVADQPQHF.

The chain carries TRBV7-9 and TRBJ2-7; TRBD1 might be the D (7 bases). Germline CDR1 SEHNR, CDR2 FQNEAQ (reference sequence). The CDR3 is made up of 15 amino acids. V lost 5 bases and J 2 bases, leaving 16 bases between the germline ends. This chain's CDR3 is CASSPERGTAYEQYF. The CDR3 nucleotides are TGTGCCAGCAGCCCTGAGCGCGGGACAGCCTACGAGCAGTACTTC.

The chain joins TRBV7-9 to TRBJ2-1, with TRBD2 matching over 13 bases. The germline V gene encodes CDR1 SEHNR and CDR2 FQNEAQ (reference sequence). This CDR3 region has 17 residues. Unmatched junction bases numbered 14, after V lost 5 bases and J lost 10 bases. Here the CDR3 reads CASSKRLAGGPRDEQFF. CDR3 DNA sequence: TGTGCCAGCAGCAAAAGACTAGCGGGAGGCCCACGGGACGAGCAGTTCTTC.

The chain is built from TRBV12-3 or TRBV12-4 and TRBJ2-7, with D unclear. Trimming removed 3 bases from V and 0 bases from J, with 3 bases in between. The CDR3 covers 12 residues. This CDR3 reads CASSFNSYEQYF. The CDR3 DNA follows: TGTGCCAGCAGTTTCAACTCCTACGAGCAGTACTTC.

This chain links TRBV5-6 with TRBJ2-7; 7 nucleotides align to TRBD2. V was clipped by 3 bases and J by 4 bases; unmatched bases: 7. This CDR3 is 14 amino acids long. Germline loops: CDR1 SGHDT, CDR2 YYEEEE. The chain's CDR3 is CASSYTGLIYEQYF. The CDR3 DNA reads as TGTGCCAGCAGCTATACGGGACTAATTTACGAGCAGTACTTC.

The gene calls are TRBV6-5 and TRBJ2-5, with no clear D. V lost 7 bases to trimming and J lost 5 bases, with 17 bases between them. Germline V gene data show CDR1 as MNHEY and CDR2 as SVGAGI. This CDR3 has 14 residues. The CDR3 bases are TGTGCCAGCACCTCCCAGGATTCGTGGGAGACCCAGTACTTC. Translating it yields CASTSQDSWETQYF.

The genes are TRBV5-4 and TRBJ2-5, with unresolved D. Looked up from germline, CDR1 is SGHNT and CDR2 is YYREEE (reference sequence). This CDR3 region has 12 residues. Trimming cost V 1 base and J 4 bases, with 5 bases left between them. For the CDR3, the DNA is TGTGCCAGCAGCTTGCTCCCAGAGACCCAGTACTTC. Its translation: CASSLLPETQYF.

This rearrangement joins TRBV6-2 or TRBV6-3 to TRBJ2-3; D ambiguous. This CDR3 region has 14 residues. Germline-derived CDR1 and CDR2 are MNHEY and SVGEGT. Between the trimmed V and J ends, which lost 6 bases and 4 bases, there was a span of 14 bases. The chain's CDR3 is CASRPSGSADTQYF. In DNA, the CDR3 is TGTGCCAGCAGACCTTCCGGAAGCGCAGATACGCAGTATTTT.

The gene calls are TRBV3-1 (or the pseudogene TRBV3-2) and TRBJ2-7, with 8 bases matching TRBD2. Germline-derived CDR1 and CDR2 are LGHDT and YNNKEL (reference sequence). The CDR3 covers 16 residues. V shed 3 bases and J 0 bases; nucleotides not matched to a gene: 7. The CDR3 sequence: CASSHISGKSSYEQYF. The DNA of the CDR3 is TGTGCCAGCAGCCATATTAGCGGGAAGAGCTCCTACGAGCAGTACTTC.

The chain joins TRBV28 to TRBJ2-2; TRBD2 aligns across 7 bases. The CDR3 length is 18 residues. The junction had 15 bases not matched to a gene; V was cut back by 5 bases and J by 3 bases. From germline, CDR1 is MDHEN and CDR2 SYDVKM. Written as DNA, the CDR3 is TGTGCCAGCAGTGGCTATCGATGGACTAGTGCCGACACCGGGGAGCTGTTTTTT. Its protein is CASSGYRWTSADTGELFF. Together with reference TRBV28 and TRBJ2-2, the CDR3 gives the full variable domain: DVKVTQSSRYLVKRTGEKVFLECVQDMDHENMFWYRQDPGLGLRLIYFSYDVKMKEKGDIPEGYSVSREKKERFSLILESASTNQTSMYLCASSGYRWTSADTGELFFGEGSRLTVL.

The chain joins TRBV3-1 (or the pseudogene TRBV3-2) to TRBJ1-5, with D hard to call. Deletions cut 4 bases from V and 0 bases from J, with 10 bases between. The CDR3 extends over 15 amino acids. CDR1 is LGHDT and CDR2 is YNNKEL in the germline V gene (reference sequence). CDR3 residues: CASSLGRNSNQPQHF. The CDR3, as DNA: TGTGCCAGCAGCCTAGGGAGGAATAGCAATCAGCCCCAGCATTTT.

CDR3 coding DNA: TGTGCCAGCAGTACGATAGCGGGAGGATGGGCGGACGAGCAGTACTTC. Translated: CASSTIAGGWADEQYF. This sequence joins TRBV28 and TRBJ2-7; TRBD2 matches 10 bases. The CDR3 is 16 residues long. After removal of 5 bases from V and 5 bases from J, the junction contained 12 bases not matched to a gene. Germline V gives CDR1 MDHEN, CDR2 SYDVKM.

V usage is TRBV5-1 and J usage is TRBJ2-7; unclear D gene. Per the germline V gene, CDR1 is SGHRS and CDR2 is YFSETQ. Deletions cut 0 bases from V and 2 bases from J, with 9 bases between. The length of the CDR3 is 14 residues. CDR3 DNA: TGCGCCAGCAGCTTGGCGCTGGCAGCCTACGAGCAGTACTTC. This sequence encodes CASSLALAAYEQYF.

This clone has a handful of counts. V usage is TRBV7-2 and J usage is TRBJ1-1, with D possibly matching TRBD1 (6 bases). Trimming left V 5 bases short and J 1 base short, with 17 bases between. From germline, CDR1 is SGHTA and CDR2 FQGNSA. The CDR3 covers 16 residues. The CDR3 DNA follows: TGTGCCAGCAGCCCAGCCACAGGGTCAAGGAACACTGAAGCTTTCTTT. Residues: CASSPATGSRNTEAFF.

The V gene is TRBV3-1 (or the pseudogene TRBV3-2), the J gene TRBJ2-5; possibly TRBD1 for D (6 bases). The CDR3 spans 14 residues. Per germline, CDR1 LGHDT and CDR2 YNNKEL (reference sequence). Trimming shortened V by 2 bases and J by 2 bases, and 9 bases separated the two germline ends. The CDR3 DNA reads as TGTGCCAGCAGCCAAAGGACAGAGCAAGAGACCCAGTACTTC. Residues: CASSQRTEQETQYF.